This T cell receptor (beta chain) was found in a study of cytomegalovirus exposure and HLA in healthy donors. Notes on the study in general: Follow-up analysis later connected one missense variant in DCLRE1C with trimming of TCR beta V- and J-genes.

In the case of this clone: As yet, its antigen is unknown.

Researchers ran the PCR with 60 Vbeta and 13 Jbeta primers. Methods used by the authors: A later analysis counted approximately 80 million unique TCR beta chains, some 12 million shared. Profiling relied on immunoSEQ multiplex PCR, and the TCRdb table lists in-frame clones only, not all of them. D and trimming come from the DNA, and the V and J calls and clone size come from that table. The table includes about 150,000 clones, about 70% detected once. Per germline, CDR1 MDHEN and CDR2 SYDVKM. Trimming took 6 bases from V and 8 from J, leaving 17 bases between them. The CDR3 is 14 residues long. This chain uses TRBV28 with TRBJ2-1; a weak D match, TRBD2 (5 bases). This clonotype was sampled from a man in his 60s in good health and CMV-seronegative. Sequenced input: PBMCs. The CDR3 here is CASSLTRPGDEQFF. CDR3 nucleotide sequence: TGTGCCAGCAGCCTTACTAGACCCGGGGATGAGCAGTTCTTC.